The sequence of this TCR beta chain was determined in a study of blood T cell repertoires in COVID-19. The overall study: Collection of acute and convalescent COVID-19 samples took place in the United States, Italy and Spain.

The CDR3 is 13 amino acids. The assay was immunoSEQ multiplex PCR, and TCRdb's table has in-frame clones only and misses some. The sample shows under 80,000 clones, 65% to 85% of them seen only once. The genes are TRBV21-1 and TRBJ2-3; the table's TRBD2 call for D was not verified on the DNA. TRBV21-1 is listed as a pseudogene. This TCR derives from a man between 60 and 70 years old with COVID-19, enrolled during active disease. Sequencing used peripheral blood. CDR3 DNA sequence: TGTGCCAGCAGCTCACCGAGGCCTGATACGCAGTATTTT. Its translation: CASSSPRPDTQYF.